A single sample is the source of the 28 T cell receptor beta chains below, sequenced in a study of cytomegalovirus exposure and HLA in healthy donors. In the PCR, 60 Vbeta and 13 Jbeta primers were used. The assay was immunoSEQ multiplex PCR, and TCRdb's table has in-frame clones only and misses some. Of more than 110,000 clones in the sample, just under 80% were seen once. The specimen sequenced was PBMCs. Receptor source: a man aged 30 to 45 in good health and CMV-seronegative.

This clone was recorded once. The chain combines TRBV6-5 with TRBJ1-6; the match to TRBD1 covers 11 bases. The CDR3 contains 14 residues. Germline CDR1 and CDR2: MNHEY and SVGAGI. V dropped 5 bases and J dropped 9; count of bases not matched to a gene: 3. The DNA of the CDR3 is TGTGCCAGCAGTCTCGGACAGGGGGCTTCACCCCTCCACTTT. It codes for CASSLGQGASPLHF.

The V and J genes are TRBV7-2 and TRBJ1-2; the match to TRBD1 covers 8 bases. Germline V gives CDR1 SGHTA, CDR2 FQGNSA. The J segment lost 7 bases and the V segment lost 4 bases, leaving 8 bases of the junction unmatched. The CDR3 has 14 amino acids. CDR3 in DNA: TGTGCCAGCAGCTCACAGGGGGGGGTGCCTGGCTACACCTTC. It yields the protein CASSSQGGVPGYTF.

The V and J genes are TRBV6-5 and TRBJ1-6; D is unclear. V lost 7 bases to trimming and J lost 7 bases, with 11 bases between them. Germline V gene lookup returns CDR1 MNHEY and CDR2 SVGAGI. This CDR3 region has 13 residues. This chain's CDR3 is CASTPGWNSPLHF. DNA for the CDR3: TGTGCCAGCACTCCGGGGTGGAATTCACCCCTCCACTTT.

The rearrangement uses TRBV5-4 and TRBJ2-6, with no clear D. V was pared by 0 bases and J by 2 bases, with 6 bases between. Germline CDR1 and CDR2: SGHNT and YYREEE (reference sequence). This CDR3 region has 15 residues. CDR3 loop: CASSLGLTGANVLTF. The CDR3 coding sequence is TGTGCCAGCAGCTTGGGTCTTACTGGGGCCAACGTCCTGACTTTC.

To note about this clone: Germline is not matched at one junction end, which may reflect a read error. Other DNA sequences in the same sample also yield this CDR3. V is TRBV7-9 and J is TRBJ1-1; D is perhaps TRBD1 (5 bases). The V gene's germline CDR1 is SEHNR and CDR2 FQNEAQ (reference sequence). The CDR3 totals 13 residues. As DNA, the CDR3 is TGCGCCAGCAGCTTAGCCCAGGGCGCTGAAGCTTTCTTT. Residues: CASSLAQGAEAFF.

This clone is a singleton in its sample. The CDR3, as DNA: TGCGCCAGCAGCTTCATTGGGCAGGGGGCTCTCTATGGCTACACCTTC. The encoded protein is CASSFIGQGALYGYTF. The chain carries TRBV5-1 and TRBJ1-2; 8 bases map to TRBD1. CDR3 length: 16 residues. Germline V CDR1 and CDR2: SGHRS, YFSETQ. J gave up 4 bases and V 2 bases, and 10 bases lay outside the gene matches.

This clone was counted between two and nine times. This chain links TRBV4-2 with TRBJ2-3; 12 positions agree with TRBD2. The CDR3 is 18 amino acids. Germline trimming cut 1 base from V and 1 base from J; bases unmatched to any gene: 6. The V gene's germline CDR1 is LGHNA and CDR2 YNFKEQ. The CDR3 nucleotides read TGTGCCAGCAGCCAAGTCGCTAGCGGGGGGGGAGGCACAGATACGCAGTATTTT. Translating it yields CASSQVASGGGGTDTQYF.

This chain connects TRBV5-6 to TRBJ1-2; possibly TRBD1 for D (5 bases). Looked up from germline, CDR1 is SGHDT and CDR2 is YYEEEE. This CDR3 spans 15 amino acids. V was clipped by 4 bases and J by 3 bases, with 16 bases between them. DNA of the CDR3: TGTGCCAGCAGCCGGCGGGGCAGGGTCGACTATGGCTACACCTTC. Translation gives CASSRRGRVDYGYTF.

The rearrangement uses TRBV4-2 and TRBJ2-7; 8 bases fit TRBD1. Trimming at V came to 0 bases and at J to 3 bases, leaving 7 bases not matched to a gene. This CDR3 is built from 16 residues. The germline V gene encodes CDR1 LGHNA and CDR2 YNFKEQ. In DNA form, the CDR3 reads TGTGCCAGCAGCCAAGATCTCACAGGGGGGAGCTACGAGCAGTACTTC. Translating it yields CASSQDLTGGSYEQYF.

The rearrangement uses TRBV4-1 and TRBJ2-7; 9 bases match TRBD2. Losses at the gene ends were 5 bases for V and 6 bases for J; bases not matched to a gene: 17. The length of the CDR3 is 17 residues. The germline gives CDR1 MGHRA, CDR2 YSYEKL. The CDR3 DNA reads TGCGCCAGCAGCGCTCGGGGGCGGGGGGGCCGGTTCCGCGAGCAGTACTTC. It is translated as CASSARGRGGRFREQYF.

The chain links TRBV18 to TRBJ2-5; unclear D gene. Germline V gene sequence: CDR1 KGHSH, CDR2 LQKENI. Trimming took off 3 bases at V and 6 bases at J, with 17 bases between the two ends. CDR3 size: 15 residues. In DNA, the CDR3 is TGTGCCAGCTCACCGGCGGAGAGGTCCTTAAAGACCCAGTACTTC. Translation gives CASSPAERSLKTQYF.

The rearrangement links TRBV4-1 to TRBJ1-5, with D unresolved. Germline values: CDR1 MGHRA, CDR2 YSYEKL. The CDR3 has 15 amino acids. V was trimmed by 4 bases and J by 2 bases, leaving 12 bases between them. The CDR3 here is CASSRSLQGNQPQHF. For the CDR3, the DNA is TGCGCCAGCAGCCGAAGCCTCCAGGGCAATCAGCCCCAGCATTTT.

Note on this clone: The junction does not match germline at one end; this may be a read error. This chain joins TRBV7-7 and TRBJ1-4; 7 bases align to TRBD1. This CDR3 has 15 amino acids. Germline V gene lookup returns CDR1 SSHAT and CDR2 FNYEAQ (reference sequence). Here the CDR3 DNA reads TGTGCTAGCAGCCTTCAGGGGGGAGCTAATGAAAAACTGTTTTTT. This gives the protein CASSLQGGANEKLFF.

V and J are TRBV28 and TRBJ1-2; maybe TRBD1 (5 bases). CDR1 is MDHEN, CDR2 SYDVKM, per germline. Trimming pared 5 bases from V and 7 bases from J, leaving 17 bases between. This CDR3 has 14 residues. The CDR3 reads CASSPGDRRPGYTF. The CDR3 DNA reads as TGTGCCAGCAGTCCGGGGGACCGGCGACCTGGCTACACCTTC.

This clone was detected a few times. This chain connects TRBV5-4 to TRBJ2-7; the D gene is possibly TRBD1 (5 bases). The V end lost 2 bases, the J end lost 5 bases, and 11 bases lay between the germline ends. Germline CDR1 SGHNT, CDR2 YYREEE (reference sequence). The CDR3 extends over 13 amino acids. The CDR3 is CASSFRDTNEQYF. The DNA for the CDR3 is TGTGCCAGCAGCTTCAGGGATACCAACGAGCAGTACTTC.

The rearrangement joins TRBV5-1 to TRBJ2-3; maybe TRBD1 (5 bases). CDR1 is SGHRS, CDR2 YFSETQ, per germline. V dropped 0 bases and J dropped 2 bases, with 13 bases sitting between them. CDR3 size: 16 residues. The chain's CDR3 is CASSLALGLPTDTQYF. The CDR3 nucleotides are TGCGCCAGCAGCTTGGCCCTGGGGCTACCCACAGATACGCAGTATTTT.

In this sample, this clone turned up a few times. The CDR3 reads CASSLSNEQYF. CDR3 nucleotide sequence: TGTGCCAGCAGTTTATCCAACGAGCAGTACTTC. The V and J genes are TRBV28 and TRBJ2-7; D ambiguous. This CDR3 region has 11 residues. V lost 1 base, J lost 5 bases, and 3 bases lay in between. Germline CDR1 is MDHEN and CDR2 is SYDVKM. Using reference TRBV28 and TRBJ2-7 for the parts outside the CDR3, the full variable domain is DVKVTQSSRYLVKRTGEKVFLECVQDMDHENMFWYRQDPGLGLRLIYFSYDVKMKEKGDIPEGYSVSREKKERFSLILESASTNQTSMYLCASSLSNEQYFGPGTRLTVT.

The V gene is TRBV27, the J gene TRBJ1-5; TRBD1 agrees at 10 bases. The CDR3 is 14 residues long. Germline-derived CDR1 and CDR2 are MNHEY and SMNVEV (reference sequence). The V segment lost 8 bases and the J segment 3 bases; nucleotides outside the gene matches: 4. The CDR3: CASGDRGFNQPQHF. The CDR3 nucleotides read TGTGCCAGCGGGGACAGGGGTTTCAATCAGCCCCAGCATTTT.

The chain combines TRBV27 with TRBJ2-1; the match to TRBD1 covers 10 bases. Germline CDR1 reads MNHEY; CDR2 reads SMNVEV (reference sequence). This CDR3 is 15 amino acids long. J lost 4 bases, V lost 5 bases, and 5 bases had no gene match. CDR3 amino acids: CASSAGTGVYNEQFF. CDR3 nucleotides: TGTGCCAGCAGTGCCGGGACAGGGGTATACAATGAGCAGTTCTTC.

V usage is TRBV9 and J usage is TRBJ1-1; D might be TRBD1 (6 bases). The germline CDR1 and CDR2 sequences are SGDLS and YYNGEE. CDR3 size: 14 residues. Trimming took 2 bases from V and 1 from J, leaving 9 bases between them. The CDR3 reads CASSVGDTNTEAFF. In DNA, the CDR3 is TGTGCCAGCAGCGTTGGGGACACGAACACTGAAGCTTTCTTT.

This sequence joins TRBV2 and TRBJ2-7; D uncertain. V was cut by 2 bases and J by 4 bases, with 12 bases left in between. Germline V gene data show CDR1 as SNHLY and CDR2 as FYNNEI. The CDR3 length is 14 residues. In DNA form, the CDR3 reads TGTGCCAGCAGTGAACAGTTTCCACCTTACGAGCAGTACTTC. Translated: CASSEQFPPYEQYF. The full variable domain, its missing parts supplied by reference TRBV2 and TRBJ2-7, is EPEVTQTPSHQVTQMGQEVILRCVPISNHLYFYWYRQILGQKVEFLVSFYNNEISEKSEIFDDQFSVERPDGSNFTLKIRSTKLEDSAMYFCASSEQFPPYEQYFGPGTRLTVT.

Turning to this clone: At one end, the junction sequence differs from germline, possibly due to a read error. The J gene is TRBJ1-2, the V gene TRBV4-1, with a tentative D call TRBD1 (6 bases). The CDR3 totals 17 residues. The germline V gene has CDR1 MGHRA and CDR2 YSYEKL. In DNA form, the CDR3 reads TGCGCCAGCAGCCAAGATTCGGGACAACCCTGGGACTATGGCTACCCCTTC. Translated, it gives CASSQDSGQPWDYGYPF.

This clone was counted between two and nine times. The rearrangement uses TRBV5-6 and TRBJ1-1; perhaps TRBD1 as D (5 bases). Trimming cost V 0 bases and J 7 bases, with 10 bases left between them. Germline V gene data show CDR1 as SGHDT and CDR2 as YYEEEE. The CDR3 covers 13 residues. The chain's CDR3 is CASSLASGIEAFF. As DNA, the CDR3 is TGTGCCAGCAGCTTGGCATCAGGGATTGAAGCTTTCTTT.

V usage is TRBV4-1 and J usage is TRBJ2-5; 8 nucleotides align to TRBD2. The trim removed 0 bases at V and 4 bases at J, leaving 13 bases unmatched. The CDR3 runs to 18 residues. The germline V gene has CDR1 MGHRA and CDR2 YSYEKL. DNA for the CDR3: TGCGCCAGCAGCCAAGAGGAACAGCGGGGGAGGGTGGGAGAGACCCAGTACTTC. It codes for CASSQEEQRGRVGETQYF.

The V call is TRBV4-1, the J call TRBJ1-2, with 7 bases identical to TRBD1. This CDR3 contains 18 residues. Per germline, CDR1 MGHRA and CDR2 YSYEKL. V gave up 0 bases and J gave up 4 bases; unmatched junction bases: 14. The CDR3, as DNA: TGCGCCAGCAGCCAAGATCGGAATCGGGGGACAGACCTCTATGGCTACACCTTC. Translated: CASSQDRNRGTDLYGYTF.

The rearrangement joins TRBV9 to TRBJ2-5; 11 positions match TRBD2. V lost 0 bases and J lost 2; bases outside the gene matches: 6. CDR3 length: 17 residues. Germline CDR1 reads SGDLS; CDR2 reads YYNGEE. CDR3 in amino acids: CASSVEPLAGGQETQYF. Written as DNA, the CDR3 is TGTGCCAGCAGCGTAGAACCGCTAGCGGGAGGACAAGAGACCCAGTACTTC.

This chain links TRBV6-4 with TRBJ1-1, with TRBD1 matching 7 bases. Germline trimming cut 6 bases from V and 4 bases from J; bases unmatched to any gene: 8. Germline CDR1 and CDR2: MRHNA and SNTAGT. The CDR3 covers 14 residues. The CDR3: CASRTGQESTEAFF. In DNA form, the CDR3 reads TGTGCCAGCAGGACCGGACAGGAGAGCACTGAAGCTTTCTTT.

The chain links TRBV6-1 to TRBJ2-3, with D perhaps TRBD2 (7 bases). Germline lookup yields CDR1 MNHNS and CDR2 SASEGT. The CDR3 contains 16 residues. Trimming left V 3 bases short and J 3 bases short, with 16 bases between. CDR3: CASSELGGGFTDTQYF. DNA for the CDR3: TGTGCCAGCAGTGAGTTAGGGGGGGGGTTTACAGATACGCAGTATTTT.